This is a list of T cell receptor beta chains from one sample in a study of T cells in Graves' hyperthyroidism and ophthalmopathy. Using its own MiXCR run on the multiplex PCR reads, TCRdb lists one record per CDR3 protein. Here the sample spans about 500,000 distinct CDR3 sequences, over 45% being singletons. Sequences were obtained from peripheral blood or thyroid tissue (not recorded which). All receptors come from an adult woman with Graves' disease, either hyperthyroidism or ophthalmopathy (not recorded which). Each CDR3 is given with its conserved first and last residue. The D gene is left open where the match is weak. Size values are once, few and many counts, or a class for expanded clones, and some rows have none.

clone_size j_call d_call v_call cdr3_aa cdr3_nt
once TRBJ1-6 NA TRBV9 CASSVGQLGSPLHF TGTGCCAGCAGCGTAGGCCAGCTGGGGTCACCCCTCCACTTT
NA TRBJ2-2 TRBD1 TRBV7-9 CASGDRASGGELFF TGTGCCAGCGGTGACAGGGCTTCTGGCGGGGAGCTGTTTTTT
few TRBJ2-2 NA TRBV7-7 CASGQWDPRTGELFF TGTGCTAGCGGCCAGTGGGACCCGAGGACCGGGGAGCTGTTTTTT
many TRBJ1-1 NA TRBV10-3 CAISESAQGNTEAFF TGTGCCATCAGTGAGTCAGCGCAGGGGAACACTGAAGCTTTCTTT
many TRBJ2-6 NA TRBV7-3 CASSPRTGRVGANVLTF TGTGCCAGCAGCCCCCGGACCGGCAGGGTTGGGGCCAACGTCCTGACTTTC
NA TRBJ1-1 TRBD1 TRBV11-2 CASSLGAGTDEAFF TGTGCCAGCAGCTTAGGCGCGGGGACAGATGAAGCTTTCTTT
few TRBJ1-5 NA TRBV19 CASSISGIRNQPQHF TGTGCCAGTAGTATCTCCGGGATCCGCAATCAGCCCCAGCATTTT
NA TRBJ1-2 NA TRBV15 CATRPGGRYGYTF TGTGCCACGCGCCCTGGGGGGCGATATGGCTACACCTTC
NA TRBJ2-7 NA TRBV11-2 CASSLGSGADLSYEQYF TGTGCCAGCAGCTTAGGATCAGGAGCAGACCTCTCCTACGAGCAGTACTTC
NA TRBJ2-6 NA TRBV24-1 CASGRPGPQLSGANVLTF TGCGCCAGCGGGCGGCCGGGACCGCAGCTCTCTGGGGCCAACGTCCTGACTTTC
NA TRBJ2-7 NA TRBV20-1 CSAEKTGTDHSYEQYF TGCAGTGCTGAAAAAACCGGGACGGATCATTCCTACGAGCAGTACTTC
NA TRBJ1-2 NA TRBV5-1 CASSLSVGVENYGYTF TGCGCCAGCAGCTTGTCAGTAGGGGTTGAGAACTATGGCTACACCTTC
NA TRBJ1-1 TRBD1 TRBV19 CASSIDEGAMEAFF TGTGCCAGTAGTATTGACGAGGGGGCGATGGAAGCTTTCTTT
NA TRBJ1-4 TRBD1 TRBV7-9 CASSQRQGMDEKLFF TGTGCCAGCAGCCAACGACAGGGTATGGATGAAAAACTGTTTTTT
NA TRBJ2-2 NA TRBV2 CASSEDTFTGELFF TGTGCCAGCAGTGAGGACACCTTCACCGGGGAGCTGTTTTTT
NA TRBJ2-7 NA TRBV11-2 CASSFGQREQYF TGTGCCAGCAGCTTTGGACAGCGGGAGCAGTACTTC
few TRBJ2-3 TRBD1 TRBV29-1 CSVQPGQTTDTQYF TGCAGCGTCCAACCGGGACAGACCACAGATACGCAGTATTTT
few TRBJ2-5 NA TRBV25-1 CASSDLATGRETQYF TGTGCCAGCAGTGATCTAGCCACCGGGCGCGAGACCCAGTACTTC
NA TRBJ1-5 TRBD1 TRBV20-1 CSLNRGQNQPQHF TGCAGTCTTAACAGGGGGCAGAATCAGCCCCAGCATTTT
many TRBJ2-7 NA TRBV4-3 CASSQEREWSEQYF TGCGCCAGCAGCCAAGAGAGGGAGTGGAGCGAGCAGTACTTC
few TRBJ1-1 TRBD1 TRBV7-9 CASSQTGYGTEAFF TGTGCCAGCAGCCAGACAGGGTATGGGACTGAAGCTTTCTTT
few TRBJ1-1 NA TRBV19 CASIGVGNTEAFF TGTGCCAGTATTGGGGTGGGGAACACTGAAGCTTTCTTT
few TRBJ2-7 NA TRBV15 CATSRERAHEQYF TGTGCCACCAGCAGAGAACGAGCGCACGAGCAGTACTTC
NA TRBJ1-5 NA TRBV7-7 CASSLAGEETQHF TGTGCTAGCAGCTTAGCGGGAGAGGAGACCCAGCATTTT